This T cell receptor (beta chain) was sequenced during a study of T cell changes during pregnancy in multiple sclerosis. Data came from immunoSEQ multiplex PCR; TCRdb stores just in-frame clones and leaves some out. The table includes around 130,000 clones, over 85% detected once. This CDR3 spans 16 amino acids. The V segment lost 4 bases and the J segment 1 base; nucleotides outside the gene matches: 6. CDR1 is SNHLY and CDR2 is FYNNEI in the germline V gene. The chain employs TRBV2 and TRBJ2-7; 11 bases align to TRBD1. The clonotype was recovered from a female donor with multiple sclerosis, enrolled in a pregnancy study. This specimen was peripheral blood, taken before pregnancy. This CDR3 reads CASSAAGQGDSYEQYF. CDR3 bases: TGTGCCAGCAGTGCGGCGGGACAGGGGGATTCCTACGAGCAGTACTTC.